These T cell receptor beta chains were read from a single sample in a study of blood T cell repertoires in COVID-19. Sequenced by immunoSEQ multiplex PCR; TCRdb stores in-frame clones only, minus some. Among about 130,000 clones, 86% were seen once, and the ten largest hold about 4.1%. Input material: PBMCs or T cells enriched from blood (not recorded which). These receptors all stem from a man aged 45-65 years who had recovered from COVID-19. CDR3s include the opening cysteine and the closing phenylalanine or tryptophan. Fields, in order: J gene, V gene, D gene, clone size, CDR3 protein, CDR3 DNA. A D gene is named only where the DNA matches it firmly. Some rows mark clone size as missing; the rest say once, few, many or name a class of expanded clone.

TRBJ2-5	TRBV3-1/TRBV3-2	TRBD2	-	CASSPNEGLPGYF	TGTGCCAGCAGCCCGAATGAGGGACTACCTGGTTACTTC
TRBJ1-5	TRBV16	-	-	CASSQSYSNQPQHF	TGTGCCAGCAGCCAATCGTATAGCAATCAGCCCCAGCATTTT
TRBJ1-6	TRBV7-3	-	-	CASSLDSTFNSPLHF	TGTGCCAGCAGCTTAGATTCGACATTTAATTCACCCCTCCACTTT
TRBJ1-1	TRBV11-1	-	-	CASKQPMNTEAFF	TGTGCCAGCAAACAGCCGATGAACACTGAAGCTTTCTTT
TRBJ1-5	TRBV7-8	TRBD1	-	CASSMGQAGSQPQHF	TGTGCCAGCAGCATGGGACAGGCGGGAAGTCAGCCCCAGCATTTT
TRBJ2-2	TRBV5-1	-	once	CASSLSQGGIDTGELFF	TGCGCCAGCAGCTTGTCGCAGGGGGGTATAGACACCGGGGAGCTGTTTTTT
TRBJ2-3	TRBV5-1	-	-	CASSLPASAFTDTQYF	TGCGCCAGCAGCTTGCCGGCTAGCGCTTTCACAGATACGCAGTATTTT
TRBJ1-1	TRBV5-1	-	-	CASSLAVSNTEAFF	TGCGCCAGCAGCTTGGCGGTCTCCAACACTGAAGCTTTCTTT
TRBJ1-6	TRBV7-8	-	-	CASRPWTDGASPLHF	TGTGCCAGCAGACCTTGGACAGATGGGGCTTCACCCCTCCACTTT
TRBJ1-1	TRBV28	-	once	CASSLGARVQAFF	TGTGCCAGCAGCTTAGGGGCCAGGGTGCAGGCTTTCTTT
TRBJ2-3	TRBV19	-	-	CASTPGLGIDTQYF	TGTGCCAGTACCCCGGGACTGGGGATTGATACGCAGTATTTT
TRBJ1-2	TRBV28	TRBD1	-	CASSYDTGGPNYGYTF	TGTGCCAGCAGTTACGACACAGGGGGGCCTAACTATGGCTACACCTTC
TRBJ1-1	TRBV28	-	-	CASRQGGTEAFF	TGTGCCAGCCGTCAGGGTGGCACTGAAGCTTTCTTT
TRBJ2-3	TRBV28	-	-	CASSIPLEPTQYF	TGTGCCAGCAGCATCCCCCTAGAACCTACGCAGTATTTT